The subject of this entry is one TCR beta chain. The specificity of this receptor is unknown. This may stem from a read error, because a much larger clone lies one nucleotide away. The TCR beta CDR3 regions were amplified from RNA transcripts. The first round of RT-PCR for the TCR CDR3 was performed with the HTBI primer set and the Qiagen OneStep RT-PCR kit. The libraries were constructed in a second round of multiplex PCR and then size-selected and purified. Sequencing of the libraries was done on an Illumina HiSeq2000 using paired-end 100 bp reads. Regarding the original processing steps: SOAPnuke was used to process the raw data, throwing out any read that contained adapters or uncalled bases, had a mean Phred below 15, or lacked an exact constant-primer or identifier match. COPE v1.2.5 was used to merge the high-quality paired reads, and each unique nucleotide sequence was defined as a clonotype. MiTCR v1.1 was used to align the clonotypes against IMGT TRBV, TRBD and TRBJ reference segments. The analysis included only V-J combinations with a frequency above 0.0001, which together covered 98% to 99.2% of the repertoires. A TCS score was defined as the ratio between F50 (clonal expansion) and ExV (chaos), using BLOSUM62-based TCRdist between CDR3 peptides within each V-J. Welch's t-statistics and random forest reduced 450 to 600 V-J features to 10 to 15, which were used in a naive Bayes classifier (R e1071). Thyroid-blood repertoire similarity was quantified with the Morisita-Horn index. Starting from the raw public reads, TCRdb applied fastp trimming at Q25, assembled clones with MiXCR and retained in-frame beta chains. Entries are consolidated by CDR3 protein sequence, retaining the most common genes and DNA. TCRdb's processing, not the authors', yielded these V and J calls. A total of roughly 98,000 distinct CDR3 sequences appear in this sample, roughly 40% of them only once. The ten most abundant clones make up roughly a tenth of the sample.

Counted from cysteine to phenylalanine, this CDR3 has 15 amino acids. Only the CDR3 DNA is retained, 45 bases long and in frame from the first base. CDR1 SGHAT and CDR2 FQDESV were looked up in the germline V gene (reference sequence). Graves' hyperthyroidism was defined as stable when no progression to ophthalmopathy occurred over 18 months of follow-up. The hyperthyroidism patients were between 18 and 65 years old and newly diagnosed, with a disease duration of less than 2 months. The study excluded patients with uncontrolled infections, other autoimmune diseases, pregnancy or lactation. Diagnoses were established on the basis of clinical symptoms, serum thyroxine and TRAb, thyroid ultrasound, and orbital computed tomography. Trizol reagent was used to extract total RNA, and RNA quality was then checked on an Agilent 2100 Bioanalyzer. The sample is drawn from a study of T cells in Graves' hyperthyroidism and ophthalmopathy (dated by TCRdb to between 2019 and 2020). In the study overall: TCR V-J signatures able to tell the groups apart were searched for in a discovery cohort of some 100 patients, of whom more than 40 had Graves' ophthalmopathy and 55 to 60 had stable Graves' hyperthyroidism. Whether ophthalmopathy could be predicted prospectively was tested in an independent validation cohort made up of 18 to 20 hyperthyroidism patients plus 17 patients who later progressed to ophthalmopathy. The 100 discovery patients were randomly split 7:3 into training and test sets. Thyroid tissue and blood T-cell repertoires from six or seven Graves' hyperthyroidism patients were also compared in the study. Once sampling was done, hyperthyroidism patients were given methimazole at a starting dose of 30 mg daily, whereas ophthalmopathy patients were given high-dose intravenous methylprednisolone. The paper describes TCR Vbeta CDR3 sequencing of 120 to 150 peripheral blood samples, made up of approximately 40 ophthalmopathy patients, 70 to 75 hyperthyroidism patients and 17 progressor patients.

What the research found in general, with its limitations: Most expanded thyroid clonotypes (frequency above 0.001) were also detected in blood, suggesting blood repertoires may reflect thyroid immune responses. A model built on a 13 V-J signature distinguished ophthalmopathy from stable hyperthyroidism, reaching 85% to 90% sensitivity and under 84% specificity in cross-validation and 80%/75% in testing. In validation, the model predicted progression to ophthalmopathy a median of about 6 months before onset, with around 70% sensitivity and 72.22% specificity. Sample size was not statistically predetermined, and blinding of investigators to group allocation was not performed.

The V and J segments used are TRBV11-1 and TRBJ1-1, with 7 junctional bases fitting TRBD1. The TCR originated in a woman in her thirties with Graves' hyperthyroidism. The sequenced sample was peripheral blood or thyroid tissue (not recorded which). Here the CDR3 is given as CATGTDLFLGTEAFF. The DNA sequence is given as TGCGCCACCGGGACAGACCTCTTCCTGGGCACTGAAGCTTTCTTT.